This entry is about one T cell receptor beta chain. This specimen comes from a study of technical replicates of blood from a handful of donors. Germline V CDR1 and CDR2: MDHEN, SYDVKM. The V end lost 8 bases, the J end lost 0 bases, and 14 bases lay between the germline ends. The CDR3 has 15 amino acids. Profiled with immunoSEQ multiplex PCR; TCRdb holds only in-frame clones, not every one. The sample consists of 80,000 to 100,000 clones, around 90% of them appearing once. The receptor's source is a human donor in good health. The specimen was T cells isolated from PBMCs. V and J are TRBV28 and TRBJ1-5; D gene uncertain. In DNA, the CDR3 is TGTGCCAGCGGGTCCAGGTCGGCTAGCAATCAGCCCCAGCATTTT. This translates into CASGSRSASNQPQHF. The full variable domain, its missing parts supplied by reference TRBV28 and TRBJ1-5, is DVKVTQSSRYLVKRTGEKVFLECVQDMDHENMFWYRQDPGLGLRLIYFSYDVKMKEKGDIPEGYSVSREKKERFSLILESASTNQTSMYLCASGSRSASNQPQHFGDGTRLSIL.